This T cell receptor (beta chain) is drawn from a study of blood T cells in healthy people across ages. This clonotype was seen more than once but under ten times. The antigen remains undetermined. Peripheral blood samples of around 11 milliliters were drawn from each donor. Overall study results and limits: With age, beta diversity per million T cells declined roughly linearly, significantly by 30 to 40.

The CDR3 runs to 13 residues. The J segment lost 5 bases and the V segment lost 6 bases, leaving 3 bases of the junction unmatched. CDR1 is MNHEY and CDR2 is SMNVEV in the germline V gene (reference sequence). Together with a sample-barcoded 5' primer, a J-beta primer mix was included in a second PCR lasting about 7 to 12 cycles. A 12-random-nucleotide template-switch adaptor tagged each cDNA molecule. Each single sample gave us at least 2.5 million CDR3-containing paired-end reads. MiXCR was run by TCRdb on the 5' RACE reads, yielding one entry per CDR3 protein. Seen here are 1.5 million to 2 million distinct CDR3 sequences, about 31% observed once, and the top ten hold roughly 12%.

The sequenced material came from blood. The chain uses TRBV27 and TRBJ2-3; 9 nucleotides align to TRBD1. This clonotype was sampled from a woman aged 25 to 45 in good health. The CDR3 DNA follows: TGTGCCAGCAGACAGGGGGCTGAAGATACGCAGTATTTT. This sequence encodes CASRQGAEDTQYF.